This paragraph reports one TCR beta chain. The source of the sample is a study of glioma-infiltrating T cells. Amplification of TCR alpha and beta CDR3 regions from RNA used iRepertoire nested multiplex PCR. Via MiXCR, TCRdb re-called the multiplex PCR reads, giving one row per CDR3 protein. Seen here are about 410,000 distinct CDR3 sequences, around 45% observed once, and the top ten hold more than 10%. The source material was glioma tissue, nonneoplastic brain tissue, or PBMCs (not recorded which). This clonotype originated in a human donor with low-grade glioma or glioblastoma, undergoing nonglioma brain surgery, or in good health (not recorded which).

CDR3: CASSYNEGDTEAFF. CDR3 bases: TGTGCCAGCAGTTATAATGAGGGGGACACTGAAGCTTTCTTT. The chain joins TRBV6-2 or TRBV6-3 to TRBJ1-1; D may be TRBD1 (6 bases). Germline loops: CDR1 MNHEY, CDR2 SVGEGT. Trimming left V 3 bases short and J 3 bases short, with 11 bases between. The CDR3 totals 14 residues.